A single sample is the source of the 29 T cell receptor beta chains below, sequenced in a study of OX40 agonist ivuxolimab in advanced cancers. TCRdb keeps only in-frame clones here, not all; method: immunoSEQ multiplex PCR. The sample shows 55,000 to 70,000 clones, around four fifths of them seen only once. The source material was CD4+ or CD8+ T cells sorted from blood, sampled in a trial of the OX40 agonist ivuxolimab. All receptors come from an adult with an advanced solid tumor such as melanoma, head and neck, liver or kidney cancer.

V and J are TRBV18 and TRBJ2-2; unclear D gene. V was trimmed by 3 bases and J by 4 bases, leaving 12 bases between them. This CDR3 has 15 residues. Germline loops: CDR1 KGHSH, CDR2 LQKENI. This chain's CDR3 is CASSPRSVGTGELFF. DNA of the CDR3: TGTGCCAGCTCACCTCGGTCTGTTGGCACCGGGGAGCTGTTTTTT.

The rearrangement uses TRBV9 and TRBJ2-4, with a weak D call TRBD1 (5 bases). Germline CDR1 reads SGDLS; CDR2 reads YYNGEE. V gave up 0 bases and J gave up 9 bases, with 10 bases separating them. The CDR3 has 13 amino acids. DNA of the CDR3: TGTGCCAGCAGCGTAGGGCAGGGTGGCATTCAGTACTTC. It encodes CASSVGQGGIQYF.

J is TRBJ2-2 and V is TRBV7-6, with TRBD2 matching over 10 bases. Unmatched junction bases numbered 4, after V lost 4 bases and J lost 2 bases. The CDR3 covers 16 residues. The germline gives CDR1 SGHVS, CDR2 FNYEAQ. CDR3 nucleotides: TGTGCCAGCAGCTCAAGGACTAGCGGAAACACCGGGGAGCTGTTTTTT. It encodes CASSSRTSGNTGELFF.

The rearrangement joins TRBV7-2 to TRBJ2-2; D unresolved. CDR1 and CDR2 from the germline V gene are SGHTA and FQGNSA. The CDR3 contains 16 residues. The ends were cut back, 2 bases at V and 2 bases at J, with 12 bases in the middle. CDR3 sequence reads: CASSLLSGVNTGELFF. As DNA, the CDR3 is TGTGCCAGCAGCTTACTGTCGGGTGTAAACACCGGGGAGCTGTTTTTT.

The chain couples TRBV18 to TRBJ1-6; a weak D match, TRBD1 (6 bases). There are 14 residues in the CDR3. Trimming cost V 2 bases and J 6 bases, with 8 bases left between them. The germline V gene has CDR1 KGHSH and CDR2 LQKENI. The CDR3 protein is CASSPNRVNSPLHF. DNA for the CDR3: TGTGCCAGCTCACCAAACAGGGTTAATTCACCCCTCCACTTT.

The chain employs TRBV2 and TRBJ2-1, with TRBD1 matching over 7 bases. After removal of 4 bases from V and 4 bases from J, the junction contained 10 bases not matched to a gene. Germline values: CDR1 SNHLY, CDR2 FYNNEI. This CDR3 comprises 16 residues. CDR3 in amino acids: CASSVPRDRAYNEQFF. The CDR3 nucleotides read TGTGCCAGCAGTGTCCCCCGTGACAGGGCGTACAATGAGCAGTTCTTC. The variable domain in full, with the rest retrieved from reference TRBV2 and TRBJ2-1, is EPEVTQTPSHQVTQMGQEVILRCVPISNHLYFYWYRQILGQKVEFLVSFYNNEISEKSEIFDDQFSVERPDGSNFTLKIRSTKLEDSAMYFCASSVPRDRAYNEQFFGPGTRLTVL.

The chain carries TRBV27 and TRBJ1-2; 9 positions agree with TRBD1. Trimming removed 5 bases from V and 8 bases from J; junction bases left unmatched: 9. Germline CDR1 reads MNHEY; CDR2 reads SMNVEV (reference sequence). This CDR3 has 14 amino acids. The CDR3 loop reads CASSSLGQGGGYTF. Here the CDR3 DNA reads TGTGCCAGCAGTAGTCTGGGACAGGGTGGAGGCTACACCTTC.

V is TRBV7-2 and J is TRBJ1-2; tentative D call: TRBD1 (6 bases). V was trimmed by 5 bases and J by 0 bases, leaving 13 bases between them. Germline CDR1 and CDR2: SGHTA and FQGNSA. This CDR3 region has 15 residues. The DNA of the CDR3 is TGTGCCAGCAGCCCAGGACAGAATGCTAACTATGGCTACACCTTC. It codes for CASSPGQNANYGYTF.

V usage is TRBV5-4 and J usage is TRBJ1-1, with D hard to call. From germline, CDR1 is SGHNT and CDR2 YYREEE (reference sequence). This CDR3 region has 13 residues. The V gene lost 4 bases and the J gene lost 6 bases, with 13 bases spanning the gap. The DNA for the CDR3 is TGTGCCAGCAGCCAAATCGAGGTATCTGAAGCTTTCTTT. Protein sequence: CASSQIEVSEAFF.

The chain links TRBV2 to TRBJ2-3; TRBD1 might be the D (5 bases). The CDR3 loop spans 14 amino acids. Deletions cut 3 bases from V and 2 bases from J, with 9 bases between. Germline V lookup: CDR1 SNHLY, CDR2 FYNNEI. The CDR3 reads CASSDPRATDTQYF. DNA of the CDR3: TGTGCCAGCAGTGACCCCAGGGCCACAGATACGCAGTATTTT.

The rearrangement joins TRBV2 to TRBJ2-2; possibly TRBD1 or TRBD2 for D (6 bases each). V lost 5 bases to trimming and J lost 3 bases, with 13 bases between them. This CDR3 has 15 residues. The germline gives CDR1 SNHLY, CDR2 FYNNEI. The CDR3 here is CASSPQRGDTGELFF. CDR3 coding DNA: TGTGCCAGCAGTCCCCAGAGGGGGGACACCGGGGAGCTGTTTTTT.

This rearrangement joins TRBV7-8 to TRBJ2-7, with D unclear. V was shortened by 4 bases and J by 6 bases, with 10 bases between the two germline ends. This CDR3 spans 12 amino acids. Germline V lookup: CDR1 SGHVS, CDR2 FQNEAQ. The CDR3 region has the DNA TGTGCCAGCAGCTCTTCGGACGTCGAGCAGTACGTC. Translating gives CASSSSDVEQYV.

The rearrangement joins TRBV28 to TRBJ2-2; TRBD1 aligns across 8 bases. Germline values: CDR1 MDHEN, CDR2 SYDVKM. The CDR3 loop spans 14 amino acids. The J segment lost 7 bases and the V segment lost 8 bases, leaving 9 bases of the junction unmatched. The CDR3 bases are TGTGCCAGCCTGGGACAGGCTGGGGGCGGGGAGCTGTTTTTT. It yields the protein CASLGQAGGGELFF.

The chain employs TRBV28 and TRBJ2-7; 7 bases align to TRBD2. The CDR3 is made up of 15 amino acids. V lost 6 bases, J lost 0 bases, and 8 bases stayed unmatched. Germline CDR1 is MDHEN and CDR2 is SYDVKM. The CDR3: CASSRLRGSSYEQYF. The CDR3 DNA sequence: TGTGCCAGCAGCCGATTGCGGGGGAGCTCCTACGAGCAGTACTTC.

This rearrangement joins TRBV14 to TRBJ2-1; TRBD2 aligns across 8 bases. The CDR3 loop spans 18 amino acids. Looked up from germline, CDR1 is SGHDN and CDR2 is FVKESK. J lost 4 bases, V lost 5 bases, and 16 bases had no gene match. In DNA, the CDR3 is TGTGCCAGCAGCTCTCACCGGGGGGGCCTCTTTAGGTACAATGAGCAGTTCTTC. It is translated as CASSSHRGGLFRYNEQFF.

This rearrangement joins TRBV18 to TRBJ2-5; D tentatively fits TRBD1 or TRBD2 (6 bases each). The V end was cut by 1 base, the J end by 5 bases, with 11 bases between. The CDR3 runs 14 residues. CDR1 is KGHSH, CDR2 LQKENI, per germline. The CDR3 nucleotides are TGTGCCAGCTCACCACGGGGGGCTGGGGAGACCCAGTACTTC. Translating it yields CASSPRGAGETQYF.

This clone is categorized as medium-sized. The chain is built from TRBV18 and TRBJ1-1, with no clear D. The V and J ends lost 3 bases and 7 bases respectively, with 15 bases between them. From germline, CDR1 is KGHSH and CDR2 LQKENI. This CDR3 is 14 amino acids long. The CDR3 is CASSPGTTVDEAFF. CDR3 bases: TGTGCCAGCTCACCGGGCACAACGGTGGATGAAGCTTTCTTT.

The V call is TRBV27, the J call TRBJ1-1; D is possibly TRBD1 (6 bases). The germline V gene has CDR1 MNHEY and CDR2 SMNVEV (reference sequence). V gave up 5 bases and J gave up 3 bases, with 13 bases separating them. CDR3 length: 14 residues. CDR3 protein: CASSAGALDTEAFF. In nucleotides, the CDR3 is TGTGCCAGCAGTGCGGGGGCCCTGGACACTGAAGCTTTCTTT.

This clone was observed a few times. The J gene is TRBJ2-3, the V gene TRBV29-1, with D perhaps TRBD2 (5 bases). Germline loops: CDR1 SQVTM, CDR2 ANQGSEA. This CDR3 is 14 amino acids long. V gave up 8 bases and J gave up 2 bases, with 17 bases separating them. CDR3 DNA: TGCAGCTCCCTCTCGGACTCGATCACAGATACGCAGTATTTT. Encoded protein: CSSLSDSITDTQYF.

V usage is TRBV28 and J usage is TRBJ2-2; 11 positions match TRBD1. This CDR3 has 17 amino acids. The germline gives CDR1 MDHEN, CDR2 SYDVKM. The V and J ends lost 5 bases and 1 base, in that order; junction bases with no gene match: 6. The CDR3 loop reads CASSPPGQGENTGELFF. CDR3 nucleotides: TGTGCCAGCAGTCCACCGGGACAGGGGGAGAACACCGGGGAGCTGTTTTTT. Combining the CDR3 with reference TRBV28 and TRBJ2-2 gives the whole variable domain DVKVTQSSRYLVKRTGEKVFLECVQDMDHENMFWYRQDPGLGLRLIYFSYDVKMKEKGDIPEGYSVSREKKERFSLILESASTNQTSMYLCASSPPGQGENTGELFFGEGSRLTVL.

This sequence joins TRBV4-2 and TRBJ1-1; 8 bases are shared with TRBD1. There are 14 residues in the CDR3. The germline V gene encodes CDR1 LGHNA and CDR2 YNFKEQ. The V segment lost 9 bases and the J segment 2 bases; nucleotides outside the gene matches: 8. The CDR3: CASSDRGPNTEAFF. The CDR3 coding sequence is TGTGCCAGTAGCGACAGGGGCCCAAACACTGAAGCTTTCTTT.

This chain links TRBV12-5 with TRBJ1-2, with D possibly matching TRBD1 (6 bases). CDR1 is LGHNT, CDR2 FRNRAP, per germline. Trimming stripped 0 bases from V and 7 bases from J, with 6 bases between. The CDR3 has 12 amino acids. CDR3 in DNA: TGTGCTAGTGGTTTGGTAGGGGGTGGCTACACCTTC. It specifies CASGLVGGGYTF.

The chain has TRBV27 and TRBJ2-5; perhaps TRBD1 as D (5 bases). This CDR3 contains 15 residues. The V end was cut by 5 bases, the J end by 4 bases, with 17 bases between. Per the germline V gene, CDR1 is MNHEY and CDR2 is SMNVEV (reference sequence). This CDR3 reads CASSGTIRQGETQYF. CDR3 DNA sequence: TGTGCCAGCAGTGGCACGATACGGCAGGGAGAGACCCAGTACTTC.

J is TRBJ2-5 and V is TRBV15; 10 bases match TRBD2. CDR1 and CDR2 (germline): LNHNV, YYDKDF (reference sequence). V shed 8 bases, J shed 2 bases, and the junction held 8 bases outside the gene matches. The CDR3 has 15 residues. Here the CDR3 reads CATRRPLAGQETQYF. The CDR3 DNA follows: TGTGCCACCCGCCGGCCACTAGCGGGGCAAGAGACCCAGTACTTC.

The chain joins TRBV7-9 to TRBJ2-6, with a possible D match to TRBD1 (6 bases). Trimming removed 4 bases at V and 3 bases at J, with 10 bases between. CDR1 SEHNR and CDR2 FQNEAQ come from the germline V gene (reference sequence). The CDR3 runs to 15 residues. The CDR3 nucleotides are TGTGCCAGCAGCTCACAGGGTCGTGGGGCCAACGTCCTGACTTTC. Its protein is CASSSQGRGANVLTF.

The V call is TRBV11-2, the J call TRBJ2-3, with 13 positions matching TRBD2. The V and J ends lost 5 bases and 1 base, in that order; junction bases with no gene match: 6. This CDR3 contains 17 residues. In germline, CDR1 is SGHAT, CDR2 FQNNGV. CDR3 coding DNA: TGTGCCAGCAGCCCGGGACTAGCGGGGAGGGGCACAGATACGCAGTATTTT. The encoded protein is CASSPGLAGRGTDTQYF. The variable domain in full, completed from reference TRBV11-2 and TRBJ2-3, reads EAGVAQSPRYKIIEKRQSVAFWCNPISGHATLYWYQQILGQGPKLLIQFQNNGVVDDSQLPKDRFSAERLKGVDSTLKIQPAKLEDSAVYLCASSPGLAGRGTDTQYFGPGTRLTVL.

The V and J genes are TRBV28 and TRBJ2-1, with 10 bases that match TRBD1. V dropped 4 bases and J dropped 0; count of bases not matched to a gene: 9. Germline values: CDR1 MDHEN, CDR2 SYDVKM. There are 18 residues in the CDR3. CDR3: CASSSILTGGPSYNEQFF. In nucleotides, the CDR3 is TGTGCCAGCAGTTCAATCCTGACAGGGGGCCCCTCCTACAATGAGCAGTTCTTC. Looking up the rest from reference TRBV28 and TRBJ2-1 gives the full variable domain: DVKVTQSSRYLVKRTGEKVFLECVQDMDHENMFWYRQDPGLGLRLIYFSYDVKMKEKGDIPEGYSVSREKKERFSLILESASTNQTSMYLCASSSILTGGPSYNEQFFGPGTRLTVL.

This clone has just a few counts. The CDR3 is CASSGTGLPNEKLFF. In DNA, the CDR3 is TGTGCCAGCTCCGGGACAGGCCTTCCCAATGAAAAACTGTTTTTT. The V and J genes are TRBV19 and TRBJ1-4; 8 bases are shared with TRBD1. Per the germline V gene, CDR1 is LNHDA and CDR2 is SQIVND (reference sequence). With 9 bases clipped from V and 5 bases from J, the junction kept 11 bases outside the gene matches. This CDR3 is 15 amino acids long.

This clone showed up just once. This rearrangement joins TRBV9 to TRBJ1-1; D is ambiguous. V lost 2 bases and J lost 4, with 24 bases in between. CDR1 and CDR2 (germline): SGDLS, YYNGEE. The CDR3 is 18 amino acids. CDR3 coding DNA: TGTGCCAGCAGCGTCCCGTTACCGTACAACGCGTCGAGCACTGAAGCTTTCTTT. This gives the protein CASSVPLPYNASSTEAFF.